The 5 T cell receptor beta chains in this list originate from one sample, sequenced in a study of cytomegalovirus exposure and HLA in healthy donors. Amplification used 60 Vbeta primers and 13 Jbeta primers. Clones were sequenced by immunoSEQ multiplex PCR, and TCRdb holds only the in-frame ones, with some missing. The top ten hold around 15% of the sample, which has more than 130,000 clones, about three quarters seen once. The sequencing sample was made of PBMCs. The receptors were sampled from a human donor in good health.

The chain has TRBV6-6 and TRBJ2-5, with D possibly being TRBD2 (6 bases). In germline, CDR1 is MNHNY, CDR2 SVGAGI (reference sequence). This CDR3 region has 14 residues. V lost 5 bases to trimming and J lost 1 base, with 11 bases between them. CDR3 sequence (DNA): TGTGCCAGCAGTAGGACGGGACTCCAAGAGACCCAGTACTTC. This codes for CASSRTGLQETQYF.

V usage is TRBV7-9 and J usage is TRBJ2-3; TRBD2 is a possible D gene (5 bases). This CDR3 has 12 residues. CDR1 is SEHNR, CDR2 FQNEAQ, per germline (reference sequence). The V gene lost 1 base and the J gene lost 14 bases, with 13 bases spanning the gap. The CDR3: CASSLELVDMYF. The CDR3 region has the DNA TGTGCCAGCAGCTTAGAACTAGTGGATATGTATTTT.

The chain couples TRBV13 to TRBJ1-3; tentative D call: TRBD1 (5 bases). There are 14 residues in the CDR3. Germline-derived CDR1 and CDR2 are PRHDT and FYEKMQ (reference sequence). Trimming pared 6 bases from V and 4 bases from J, leaving 13 bases between. In nucleotides, the CDR3 is TGTGCCAGCAGTCCCAGGGAGGTCGGAAACACCATATATTTT. Residues: CASSPREVGNTIYF.

The gene calls are TRBV10-1 and TRBJ2-5; D may be TRBD2 (6 bases). The V gene lost 1 base and the J gene lost 7 bases, with 13 bases spanning the gap. The CDR3 contains 14 residues. CDR1 WNHNN and CDR2 SYGVQD come from the germline V gene (reference sequence). The CDR3 nucleotides are TGCGCCAGCAGTGAGTTGGGGACTGAGGGGACCCAGTACTTC. The encoded protein is CASSELGTEGTQYF.

The V gene is TRBV11-2, the J gene TRBJ2-7; D might be TRBD2 (5 bases). CDR3 length: 13 residues. Trimming took off 5 bases at V and 4 bases at J, with 12 bases between the two ends. From germline, CDR1 is SGHAT and CDR2 FQNNGV. DNA for the CDR3: TGTGCCAGCAGCAGAGGGCCTGTTTACGAGCAGTACTTC. The encoded protein is CASSRGPVYEQYF.